Listed below are T cell receptor beta chains from one sample, sequenced in a study of identical twins. Using its own MiXCR run on the 5' RACE reads, TCRdb lists one record per CDR3 protein. The data show about 720,000 distinct CDR3 sequences, more than 6.5% seen once. These same data were also listed under a study on yellow fever vaccine responses in identical twins.

The material sequenced was PBMCs. The receptors here all came from a woman between 18 and 30 years old in good health. Each CDR3 is given with its conserved first and last residue. A D gene is named only where the DNA matches it firmly. The size of a clone is reported for some rows only, either as once, few or many, or as a class for expanded clones.

abundance	v_gene	j_gene	d_gene	CDR3nt	CDR3aa
NA	TRBV29-1	TRBJ2-7	NA	TGCAGCGTTGAGGTCTCGGGGAGCTACGAGCAGTACTTC	CSVEVSGSYEQYF
NA	TRBV9	TRBJ2-1	NA	TGTGCCAGCAGCGTCCGGGACGTTAACAATGAGCAGTTCTTC	CASSVRDVNNEQFF
NA	TRBV6-1	TRBJ2-2	TRBD1	TGTGCCAGCAGTAAAGACAGGGTCACCGGGGAGCTGTTTTTT	CASSKDRVTGELFF
few	TRBV5-3	TRBJ2-3	NA	TGTGCCAGCAAGCTTCAGGCGGGGTATAGCACAGATACGCAGTATTTT	CASKLQAGYSTDTQYF
NA	TRBV7-2	TRBJ2-3	TRBD2	TGTGCCAGCAGCGGGCCGGGACTAGCGGTAATGACAGATACGCAGTATTTT	CASSGPGLAVMTDTQYF
NA	TRBV2	TRBJ2-1	TRBD2	TGTGCCAGCATTCCCGGGTCGGGACTAGACAATGAGCAGTTCTTC	CASIPGSGLDNEQFF
many	TRBV12-3/TRBV12-4	TRBJ1-5	NA	TGTGCCAGCAGTTTTTTCCAGGGACAACAGCCCCAGCATTTT	CASSFFQGQQPQHF
many	TRBV28	TRBJ2-7	NA	TGTGCCAGCAGTATGTCCTACGAGCAGTACTTC	CASSMSYEQYF
NA	TRBV10-3	TRBJ2-3	NA	TGTGCCATCACAGGAGAGGGCCCTAGCACAGATACGCAGTATTTT	CAITGEGPSTDTQYF
NA	TRBV10-2	TRBJ2-1	NA	TGCGCCAGCAGGCTCCCAGCAAATTGGGATTCTGAGCAGTTCTTC	CASRLPANWDSEQFF
few	TRBV11-1	TRBJ2-1	NA	TGTGCCAGCAGCCACCGGGACCGCCCCATTGCTCCCTACAATGAGCAGTTCTTC	CASSHRDRPIAPYNEQFF
NA	TRBV20-1	TRBJ2-1	TRBD2	TGCAGTGCGCCGGGACTAGCGATCAATGAGCAGTTCTTC	CSAPGLAINEQFF
NA	TRBV18	TRBJ2-1	NA	TGTGCCAGCTCACCAGGGCAGGTAACCTACAATGAGCAGTTCTTC	CASSPGQVTYNEQFF
NA	TRBV18	TRBJ1-2	TRBD1	TGTGCCAGCCACACAGGGGACTATGGCTACACCTTC	CASHTGDYGYTF
NA	TRBV6-5	TRBJ1-2	NA	TGTGCCAGCAGTTACCGAGGCAGCCGAGGCTACACCTTC	CASSYRGSRGYTF
few	TRBV25-1	TRBJ2-1	NA	TGTGCCAGCAGTGAATATGGTCTAAGGGGTGGCTACAATGAGCAGTTCTTC	CASSEYGLRGGYNEQFF
NA	TRBV4-1	TRBJ1-1	NA	TGCGCCAGCAGCCAACCCTACCGGGAGATGAACACTGAAGCTTTCTTT	CASSQPYREMNTEAFF
NA	TRBV27	TRBJ2-1	TRBD2	TGTGCCAGCAGCGGTAGTGGGGGGGGCAATGAGCAGTTCTTC	CASSGSGGGNEQFF
few	TRBV11-2	TRBJ2-5	NA	TGTGCCAGCAGCGGAAGACTGCTGAGCGAGACCCAGTACTTC	CASSGRLLSETQYF
NA	TRBV2	TRBJ2-1	TRBD2	TGTGCCAGCAGTGAAGCACTAGCGGAAAACAATGAGCAGTTCTTC	CASSEALAENNEQFF
NA	TRBV6-1	TRBJ2-1	NA	TGTGCCAGCAGTAGGGGACACCGATCCTACAATGAGCAGTTCTTC	CASSRGHRSYNEQFF
NA	TRBV6-5	TRBJ2-1	NA	TGTGCCAGCAGTTACGGGAAAGGGCGTCCCAATGAGCAGTTCTTC	CASSYGKGRPNEQFF
many	TRBV6-1	TRBJ2-3	TRBD2	TGTGCCAGCAGTCAACGGGGGGGGATAGATACGCAGTATTTT	CASSQRGGIDTQYF
few	TRBV7-2	TRBJ2-7	NA	TGTGCCAGCAGCTTAGTGGGGACGGAGGGTCTCGAGCAGTACTTC	CASSLVGTEGLEQYF
once	TRBV11-2	TRBJ2-5	TRBD1	TGTGCCAGCAGCTTAGGGGGACAGGGTTTTCAAGAGACCCAGTACTTC	CASSLGGQGFQETQYF
many	TRBV7-2	TRBJ2-1	TRBD2	TGTGCCAGCAGCTTAGCGCGGGGGGATTACAATGAGCAGTTCTTC	CASSLARGDYNEQFF
NA	TRBV20-1	TRBJ2-3	NA	TGCAGTGCTATTCCCCCCCCGTCCACAGATACGCAGTATTTT	CSAIPPPSTDTQYF
NA	TRBV27	TRBJ1-6	TRBD1	TGTGCCAGCAGTCCTCACAGGGGAAATTCACCCCTCCACTTT	CASSPHRGNSPLHF